This entry describes one T cell receptor (beta chain). The germline gives CDR1 SEHNR, CDR2 FQNEAQ (reference sequence). This CDR3 is built from 18 residues. J was trimmed by 0 bases and V by 5 bases; bases with no gene match: 13. This sample was taken from a study of OX40 agonist ivuxolimab in advanced cancers. Method: immunoSEQ multiplex PCR; TCRdb's copy keeps in-frame clones and lacks some. The top ten clones hold approximately 0.5% of a sample with 69,000 or so clones, less than 90% of them seen once. This TCR derives from an adult with an advanced solid tumor such as melanoma, head and neck, liver or kidney cancer. The specimen comprised CD4+ or CD8+ T cells sorted from blood, sampled in a trial of the OX40 agonist ivuxolimab. V gene TRBV7-9 combines with J gene TRBJ2-3, with 8 bases lining up with TRBD2. The CDR3 region has the DNA TGTGCCAGCAGCGTACGTGGGGTCTCTAGCGGGAGCACAGATACGCAGTATTTT. This codes for CASSVRGVSSGSTDTQYF.